The present T cell receptor (beta chain) was sequenced within a study of CD8+CD57+ T cells in acquired aplastic anemia. The overall study: An average of roughly 3 ug of DNA was obtained from sorted CD4+ and CD8+ cells.

This clonotype was seen at least ten times. The length of the CDR3 is 13 residues. V was pared by 8 bases and J by 2 bases, with 13 bases between. CDR1 is MDHEN, CDR2 SYDVKM, per germline. Those patients picked for sequencing had displayed CD8+CD57+ cell expansion on flow cytometry. The study sampled blood from patients who had received no therapy. According to the study, genomic DNA was the template for TCR beta VDJ and CDR3 profiling. TCRdb re-derived calls from the reads in MiXCR, one entry per CDR3 protein. The table records 150,000 to 200,000 distinct CDR3 sequences, approximately 52% of them present only once.

This receptor was taken from a human donor with aplastic anemia. V usage is TRBV28 and J usage is TRBJ2-7; D perhaps matches TRBD1 (6 bases). The specimen was sorted CD4+, CD8+, or CD8+CD57+ T cells (not recorded which) from PBMCs. Here the CDR3 DNA reads TGTGCCAGCGTTCGACAGGAGCCCTACGAGCAGTACTTC. Amino acid sequence: CASVRQEPYEQYF. Filled out from reference TRBV28 and TRBJ2-7, the complete variable domain reads DVKVTQSSRYLVKRTGEKVFLECVQDMDHENMFWYRQDPGLGLRLIYFSYDVKMKEKGDIPEGYSVSREKKERFSLILESASTNQTSMYLCASVRQEPYEQYFGPGTRLTVT.